The 22 T cell receptor beta chains listed next were all sequenced from one sample in a study of blood T cell repertoires in COVID-19. Assay used: immunoSEQ multiplex PCR; TCRdb lists only in-frame clones, some missing. Of 190,000 or so clones listed, roughly 92% are singletons. Input material: peripheral blood. These TCRs come from a man aged 30-40 years with COVID-19, enrolled during active disease.

The V and J genes are TRBV5-4 and TRBJ2-5; the D gene is possibly TRBD1 (6 bases). The CDR3 loop spans 15 amino acids. Per germline, CDR1 SGHNT and CDR2 YYREEE (reference sequence). Trimming cost V 4 bases and J 1 base, with 14 bases left between them. The CDR3: CASSLSQGFQETQYF. CDR3 DNA sequence: TGTGCCAGCAGCCTATCACAGGGTTTCCAAGAGACCCAGTACTTC.

CDR3 loop: CASTSPGVDTEAFF. In DNA form, the CDR3 reads TGTGCCAGCACCTCGCCAGGGGTGGACACTGAAGCTTTCTTT. The V and J genes are TRBV7-9 and TRBJ1-1; tentative D call: TRBD1 (6 bases). The CDR3 is 14 residues long. Germline-derived CDR1 and CDR2 are SEHNR and FQNEAQ (reference sequence). V dropped 7 bases and J dropped 3 bases, with 15 bases sitting between them.

The chain couples TRBV6-5 to TRBJ1-2; D is ambiguous. V was pared by 2 bases and J by 6 bases, with 16 bases between. The CDR3 length is 15 residues. Looked up from germline, CDR1 is MNHEY and CDR2 is SVGAGI. CDR3 protein: CASSYGGSIVDGYTF. The CDR3 DNA is TGTGCCAGCAGTTACGGCGGTTCGATAGTTGATGGCTACACCTTC.

In regard to this clone: The same CDR3 arises from other DNA sequences in this sample as well. CDR3 in DNA: TGCAGTGCTAGTCAGGGGTTACAAGAGACCCAGTACTTC. Translated: CSASQGLQETQYF. The V and J genes are TRBV20-1 and TRBJ2-5, with D perhaps matching TRBD1 (6 bases). Trimming removed 3 bases from V and 2 bases from J, with 10 bases in between. Germline V gives CDR1 DFQATT, CDR2 SNEGSKA (reference sequence). The CDR3 sequence is 13 residues long.

V is TRBV5-5 and J is TRBJ2-3, with D perhaps matching TRBD2 (6 bases). The germline V and J ends were trimmed by 4 bases and 4 bases, with 10 bases remaining between them. From germline, CDR1 is SGHKS and CDR2 YYEKEE (reference sequence). The CDR3 length is 13 residues. The CDR3 reads CASSGRGSDTQYF. DNA for the CDR3: TGTGCCAGCAGCGGCCGGGGGTCAGATACGCAGTATTTT. Full variable domain (missing parts from reference TRBV5-5 and TRBJ2-3): DAGVTQSPTHLIKTRGQQVTLRCSPISGHKSVSWYQQVLGQGPQFIFQYYEKEERGRGNFPDRFSARQFPNYSSELNVNALLLGDSALYLCASSGRGSDTQYFGPGTRLTVL.

The chain recombines TRBV19 with TRBJ2-1; TRBD2 agrees at 10 bases. Germline V lookup: CDR1 LNHDA, CDR2 SQIVND (reference sequence). The V segment lost 8 bases and the J segment 13 bases; nucleotides outside the gene matches: 5. There are 11 residues in the CDR3. The CDR3 loop reads CASQSGGAQFF. DNA for the CDR3: TGTGCCAGTCAAAGCGGGGGGGCCCAGTTCTTC.

The chain has TRBV7-3 and TRBJ2-3; 8 bases are shared with TRBD1. This CDR3 contains 16 residues. Germline V gene sequence: CDR1 SGHTA, CDR2 FQGTGA. With V trimmed by 5 bases and J by 2 bases, 9 bases remained unmatched. The CDR3 DNA reads as TGTGCCAGCAGCCCGGCGGGCAGGGGGCCCACAGATACGCAGTATTTT. Protein: CASSPAGRGPTDTQYF.

This rearrangement joins TRBV5-4 to TRBJ2-2, with 10 bases that match TRBD2. V was pared by 3 bases and J by 7 bases, with 9 bases of the junction left unmatched. This CDR3 has 16 amino acids. In germline, CDR1 is SGHNT, CDR2 YYREEE (reference sequence). CDR3 amino acids: CASSYKAGGPVGELFF. CDR3 bases: TGTGCCAGCAGCTACAAAGCGGGGGGGCCGGTCGGGGAGCTGTTTTTT.

The gene calls are TRBV28 and TRBJ2-5, with D possibly TRBD2 on 7 matching bases. Germline-derived CDR1 and CDR2 are MDHEN and SYDVKM. The CDR3 totals 14 residues. Trimming removed 4 bases from V and 5 bases from J, with 14 bases in between. In DNA, the CDR3 is TGTGCCAGCAGTTCCGCGGGGGCCCGGGAGACCCAGTACTTC. Its translation is CASSSAGARETQYF. Full variable domain (outside the CDR3, taken from reference TRBV28 and TRBJ2-5): DVKVTQSSRYLVKRTGEKVFLECVQDMDHENMFWYRQDPGLGLRLIYFSYDVKMKEKGDIPEGYSVSREKKERFSLILESASTNQTSMYLCASSSAGARETQYFGPGTRLLVL.

This clone has a handful of counts. The CDR3 is CASSSSGTVTDPWRTDTQYF. In DNA form, the CDR3 reads TGTGCCAGCTCATCCTCCGGGACAGTGACGGACCCATGGCGAACAGATACGCAGTATTTT. This chain joins TRBV18 and TRBJ2-3, with 7 bases lining up with TRBD1. Trimming removed 5 bases from V and 3 bases from J; junction bases left unmatched: 23. Germline CDR1 is KGHSH and CDR2 is LQKENI. The CDR3 is 20 residues long.

J is TRBJ2-7 and V is TRBV20-1, with 8 bases lining up with TRBD2. V gave up 3 bases and J gave up 5 bases; unmatched junction bases: 6. CDR3 length: 13 amino acids. The germline gives CDR1 DFQATT, CDR2 SNEGSKA (reference sequence). CDR3 residues: CSASSAGGHEQYF. CDR3 in DNA: TGCAGTGCTAGTTCGGCGGGGGGCCACGAGCAGTACTTC.

The rearrangement links TRBV18 to TRBJ2-2, with 7 bases matching TRBD1. The CDR3 is 16 residues long. V lost 4 bases and J lost 1; bases outside the gene matches: 6. Germline CDR1 and CDR2: KGHSH and LQKENI. In DNA form, the CDR3 reads TGTGCCAGCTCACGGACCGGGACAGAGAACACCGGGGAGCTGTTTTTT. Residues: CASSRTGTENTGELFF.

The CDR3 region is CASSQDSPLLSYNEQFF. The CDR3 nucleotides are TGTGCCAGCAGCCAAGATTCTCCCCTACTCTCCTACAATGAGCAGTTCTTC. The rearrangement joins TRBV14 to TRBJ2-1; unclear D gene. The CDR3 loop spans 17 amino acids. CDR1 and CDR2 (germline): SGHDN, FVKESK. The ends were cut back, 0 bases at V and 0 bases at J, with 12 bases in the middle.

In the case of this clone: Distinct nucleotide sequences in the sample also encode this CDR3. The chain couples TRBV5-1 to TRBJ1-5; unclear D gene. The CDR3 loop spans 14 amino acids. CDR1 is SGHRS, CDR2 YFSETQ, per germline. V was trimmed by 2 bases and J by 4 bases, leaving 10 bases between them. The CDR3 region has the DNA TGCGCCAGCAGCTTAGGCACAGAGAATCAGCCCCAGCATTTT. Its protein is CASSLGTENQPQHF.

The chain recombines TRBV6-4 with TRBJ2-2, with TRBD1 matching over 7 bases. The trim removed 5 bases at V and 5 bases at J, leaving 5 bases unmatched. The CDR3 has 14 residues. Germline loops: CDR1 MRHNA, CDR2 SNTAGT. This chain's CDR3 is CASSSTGTTGELFF. In DNA, the CDR3 is TGTGCCAGCAGTTCGACAGGGACAACCGGGGAGCTGTTTTTT.

The CDR3 reads CASSQTWGQDNSPLHF. CDR3 DNA sequence: TGTGCCAGTAGCCAGACCTGGGGACAGGATAATTCACCCCTCCACTTT. This chain connects TRBV19 to TRBJ1-6, with 8 bases identical to TRBD1. V was pared by 6 bases and J by 5 bases, with 9 bases of the junction left unmatched. This CDR3 has 16 amino acids. Germline loops: CDR1 LNHDA, CDR2 SQIVND (reference sequence). The full variable domain, completed using reference TRBV19 and TRBJ1-6, is DGGITQSPKYLFRKEGQNVTLSCEQNLNHDAMYWYRQDPGQGLRLIYYSQIVNDFQKGDIAEGYSVSREKKESFPLTVTSAQKNPTAFYLCASSQTWGQDNSPLHFGNGTRLTVT.

The chain is built from TRBV7-6 and TRBJ1-2, with D possibly being TRBD1 (6 bases). The CDR3 covers 16 residues. Per the germline V gene, CDR1 is SGHVS and CDR2 is FNYEAQ. The V end was cut by 5 bases, the J end by 0 bases, with 16 bases between. The CDR3 nucleotides are TGTGCCAGCAGCCCTAGGACAGTCCTCACTAACTATGGCTACACCTTC. Translated: CASSPRTVLTNYGYTF.

In this sample, this clone turned up once. The chain links TRBV3-1 (or the pseudogene TRBV3-2) to TRBJ1-1, with 12 bases identical to TRBD1. V shed 1 base and J 12 bases; nucleotides not matched to a gene: 12. This CDR3 spans 16 amino acids. CDR1 is LGHDT and CDR2 is YNNKEL in the germline V gene (reference sequence). DNA for the CDR3: TGTGCCAGCAGCCAAGGTTCGGGACAGGGGGCACTCCTATCTTTCTTT. As protein: CASSQGSGQGALLSFF.

The chain joins TRBV15 to TRBJ1-2; TRBD1 aligns across 7 bases. After removal of 4 bases from V and 0 bases from J, the junction contained 11 bases not matched to a gene. The germline gives CDR1 LNHNV, CDR2 YYDKDF (reference sequence). The CDR3 loop spans 17 amino acids. The CDR3 DNA is TGTGCCACCAGCAAAACGTACGACGGGACAGCTAACTATGGCTACACCTTC. It translates to CATSKTYDGTANYGYTF.

This sequence joins TRBV7-2 and TRBJ2-7; tentatively, D is TRBD2 (6 bases). Trimming removed 5 bases from V and 3 bases from J, with 14 bases in between. Germline V CDR1 and CDR2: SGHTA, FQGNSA. The CDR3 totals 14 residues. The chain's CDR3 is CASSEARGNYEQYF. In DNA form, the CDR3 reads TGTGCCAGCAGCGAAGCGCGGGGAAACTACGAGCAGTACTTC.

This rearrangement joins TRBV6-5 to TRBJ1-3, with no clear D. Trimming left V 6 bases short and J 0 bases short, with 6 bases between. The CDR3 has 13 residues. Per the germline V gene, CDR1 is MNHEY and CDR2 is SVGAGI. The CDR3 here is CASSSSSGNTIYF. CDR3 nucleotides: TGTGCCAGCAGCTCGTCCTCTGGAAACACCATATATTTT.

The chain carries TRBV19 and TRBJ1-1, with 9 bases matching TRBD1. The V gene end was trimmed by 7 bases and the J gene end by 5 bases; junction bases not matched to a gene: 5. The CDR3 has 13 amino acids. CDR1 is LNHDA and CDR2 is SQIVND in the germline V gene (reference sequence). The CDR3 DNA is TGTGCCAGTAAAGCACAGGGGGCAACTGAAGCTTTCTTT. This encodes CASKAQGATEAFF.